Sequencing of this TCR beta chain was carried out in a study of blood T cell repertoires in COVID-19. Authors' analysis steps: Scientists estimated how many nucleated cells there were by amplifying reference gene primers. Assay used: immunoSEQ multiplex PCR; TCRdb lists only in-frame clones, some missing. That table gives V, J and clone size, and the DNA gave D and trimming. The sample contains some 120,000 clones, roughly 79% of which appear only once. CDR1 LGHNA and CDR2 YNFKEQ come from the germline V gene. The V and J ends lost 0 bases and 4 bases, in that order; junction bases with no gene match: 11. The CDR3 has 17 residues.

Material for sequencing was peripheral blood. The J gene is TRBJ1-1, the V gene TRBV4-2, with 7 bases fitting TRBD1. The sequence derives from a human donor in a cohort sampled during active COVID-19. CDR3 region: CASSQETGRLFGTEAFF. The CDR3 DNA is TGTGCCAGCAGCCAAGAGACAGGGAGGTTGTTTGGCACTGAAGCTTTCTTT.